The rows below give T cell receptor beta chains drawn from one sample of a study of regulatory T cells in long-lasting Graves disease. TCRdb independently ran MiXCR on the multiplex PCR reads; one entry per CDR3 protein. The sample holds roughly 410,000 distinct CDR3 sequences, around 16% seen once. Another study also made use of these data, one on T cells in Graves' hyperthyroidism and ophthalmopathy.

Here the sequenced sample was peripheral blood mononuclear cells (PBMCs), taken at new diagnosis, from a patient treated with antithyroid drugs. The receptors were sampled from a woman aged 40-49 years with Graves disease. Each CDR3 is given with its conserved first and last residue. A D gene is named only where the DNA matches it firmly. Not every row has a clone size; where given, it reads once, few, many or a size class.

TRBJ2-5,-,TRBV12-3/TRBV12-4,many,TGTGCCAGCAGTTTGATAGCGGCCCAAGAGACCCAGTACTTC,CASSLIAAQETQYF
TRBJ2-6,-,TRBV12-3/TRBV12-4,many,TGTGCCAGCAGTTCCACACGGCCTGGGGCCAACGTCCTGACTTTC,CASSSTRPGANVLTF
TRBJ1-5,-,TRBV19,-,TGTGCCAGTAGTAAGGCCGGACCAAGCAATCAGCCCCAGCATTTT,CASSKAGPSNQPQHF
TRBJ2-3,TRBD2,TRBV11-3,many,TGTGCCAGCAGCTTATACTTAGCGGGAGGCACAGATACGCAGTATTTT,CASSLYLAGGTDTQYF
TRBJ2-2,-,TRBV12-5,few,TGTGCTAGTGGGGACAGAGCGAACACCGGGGAGCTGTTTTTT,CASGDRANTGELFF
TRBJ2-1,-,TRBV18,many,TGTGCCAGCTCACCTTCTTGGGATGAGCAGTTCTTC,CASSPSWDEQFF
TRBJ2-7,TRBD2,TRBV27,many,TGTGCCAGCAGTCCCCGGCTAGCGGGAGGGTTGTACGAGCAGTACTTC,CASSPRLAGGLYEQYF
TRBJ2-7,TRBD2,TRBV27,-,TGTGCCAGCAGTCCCTGGGGCCTAGCGGGCTACAACGAGCAGTACTTC,CASSPWGLAGYNEQYF
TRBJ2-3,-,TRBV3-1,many,TGTGCCAGCAGCCCCCGGGGGACCTTCCCTACGACGCAGTATTTT,CASSPRGTFPTTQYF
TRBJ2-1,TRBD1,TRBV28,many,TGTGCCAGCAGCTGGAGGACAGGGGACAATGAGCAGTTCTTC,CASSWRTGDNEQFF
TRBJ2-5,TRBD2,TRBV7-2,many,TGTGCCAGCAGCTTGGCGGGAGGCTTGGAGACCCAGTACTTC,CASSLAGGLETQYF
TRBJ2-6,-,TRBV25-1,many,TGTGCCAGCAGTGAATACTTCGGGGACTCTGGGGCCAACGTCCTGACTTTC,CASSEYFGDSGANVLTF
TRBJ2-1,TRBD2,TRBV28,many,TGTGCCAGCAGTCCCCCGGGAGGGGGTCTTTTCAATGAGCAGTTCTTC,CASSPPGGGLFNEQFF
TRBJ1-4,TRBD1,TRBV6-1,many,TGTGCCAGCAGCCCTGGGACAGGGACTAATGAAAAACTGTTTTTT,CASSPGTGTNEKLFF
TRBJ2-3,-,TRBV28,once,TGTGTCAGCAGTTTGGGACTCTTGGGACGGGATACGCAGTATTTT,CVSSLGLLGRDTQYF
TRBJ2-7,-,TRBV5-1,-,TGCGCCAGCAGCTTGGACTTGACGAGCTCCTACGAGCAGTACTTC,CASSLDLTSSYEQYF